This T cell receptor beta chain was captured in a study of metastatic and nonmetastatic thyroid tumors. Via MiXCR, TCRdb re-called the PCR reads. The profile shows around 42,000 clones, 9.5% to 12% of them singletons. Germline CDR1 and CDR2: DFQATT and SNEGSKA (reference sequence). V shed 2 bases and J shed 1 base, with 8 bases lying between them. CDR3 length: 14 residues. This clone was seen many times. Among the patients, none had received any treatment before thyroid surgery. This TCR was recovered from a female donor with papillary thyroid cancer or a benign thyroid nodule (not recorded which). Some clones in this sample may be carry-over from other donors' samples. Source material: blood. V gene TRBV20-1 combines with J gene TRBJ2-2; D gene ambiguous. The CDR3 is CSARPLQNTGELFF. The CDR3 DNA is TGCAGTGCTAGACCCCTACAGAACACCGGGGAGCTGTTTTTT.